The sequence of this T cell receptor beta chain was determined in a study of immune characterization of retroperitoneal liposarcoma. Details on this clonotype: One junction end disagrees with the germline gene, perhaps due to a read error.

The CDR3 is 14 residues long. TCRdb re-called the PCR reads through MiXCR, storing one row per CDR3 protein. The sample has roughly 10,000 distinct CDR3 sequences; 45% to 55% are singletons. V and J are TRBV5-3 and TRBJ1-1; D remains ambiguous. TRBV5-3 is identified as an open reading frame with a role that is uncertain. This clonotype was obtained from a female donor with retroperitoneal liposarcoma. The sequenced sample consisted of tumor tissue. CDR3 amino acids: CASSLERMNTEAFF. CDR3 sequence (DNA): TGTGCCAGCAGCTTGGAGAGGATGAACACTGAAGCTTTCTTT.